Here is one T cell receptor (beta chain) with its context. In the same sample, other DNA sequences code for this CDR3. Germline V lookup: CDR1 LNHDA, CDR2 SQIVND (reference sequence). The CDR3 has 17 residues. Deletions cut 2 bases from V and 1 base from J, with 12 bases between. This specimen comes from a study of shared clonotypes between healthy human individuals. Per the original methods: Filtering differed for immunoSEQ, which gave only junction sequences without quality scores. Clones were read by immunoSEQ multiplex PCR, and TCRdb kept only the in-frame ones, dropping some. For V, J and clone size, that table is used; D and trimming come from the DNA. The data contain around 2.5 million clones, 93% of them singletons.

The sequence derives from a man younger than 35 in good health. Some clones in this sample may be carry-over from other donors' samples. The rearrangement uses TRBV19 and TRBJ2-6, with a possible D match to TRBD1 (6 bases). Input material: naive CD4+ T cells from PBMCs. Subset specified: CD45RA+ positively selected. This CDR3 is CASSISGARSGANVLTF. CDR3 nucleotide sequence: TGTGCCAGTAGTATATCAGGGGCCCGTTCTGGGGCCAACGTCCTGACTTTC. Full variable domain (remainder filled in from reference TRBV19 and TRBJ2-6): DGGITQSPKYLFRKEGQNVTLSCEQNLNHDAMYWYRQDPGQGLRLIYYSQIVNDFQKGDIAEGYSVSREKKESFPLTVTSAQKNPTAFYLCASSISGARSGANVLTFGAGSRLTVL.